This TCR beta chain was recovered during a study of T cell clonotyping in hematopoietic cell transplantation. CDR3 size: 15 residues. Only in-frame clones appear in the TCRdb table, and some are missing; sequencing was by immunoSEQ multiplex PCR. This table has 65,000 to 75,000 clones, roughly 93% appearing once. Whole-study results and caveats: Few recipient clonotypes overlapped donors; over 95% were de novo at given depth. Recipient TCR diversity dropped after transplant; expanded clonotypes rose from day 30 to 180.

In the case of this clone: Its antigen is currently unknown.

The sample consisted of peripheral blood mononuclear cells. This chain uses TRBV21-1 with TRBJ2-7; TRBD2 was called by the table and not checked on the DNA. TRBV21-1 is marked as a pseudogene. The clonotype originates from a middle-aged man in good health. Some clones in this sample may be carry-over from other donors' samples. CDR3 region: CASSKVGLASYEQYF. The CDR3 DNA sequence: TGTGCCAGCAGCAAAGTCGGTCTCGCCTCCTACGAGCAGTACTTC.